This T cell receptor (beta chain) was profiled in a study of blood T cell repertoires in COVID-19. Sequenced by immunoSEQ multiplex PCR; TCRdb stores in-frame clones only, minus some. The sample shows over 100,000 clones, 91% of them seen only once. Germline lookup yields CDR1 KGHDR and CDR2 SFDVKD. V lost 1 base and J lost 0; bases outside the gene matches: 12. The CDR3 is 20 amino acids. The gene calls are TRBV24-1 and TRBJ1-5; TRBD1 aligns across 9 bases. Sequencing was done on a sample of peripheral blood. The origin of this receptor is a man aged 18 to 30 with acute or convalescent COVID-19. The CDR3 loop is CATSDFRTGEGKASNQPQHF. CDR3 bases: TGTGCCACCAGTGATTTCCGGACAGGGGAGGGGAAGGCTAGCAATCAGCCCCAGCATTTT.